These T cell receptor beta chains were read from a single sample in a study of Ad26.COV2.S vaccination and SARS-CoV-2 variants. The method was immunoSEQ multiplex PCR; TCRdb's version includes in-frame clones alone and lacks a portion of them. This sample has roughly 420,000 clones, with roughly nine tenths found just once. The starting material was peripheral blood, obtained in a trial of Ad26.COV2.S vaccine versus placebo. These receptors were taken from a person aged 18-60 years who received the Ad26.COV2.S COVID-19 vaccine or a placebo. The CDR3 runs from the conserved cysteine through the conserved F or W. The order of the fields is J gene, V gene, D gene, clone size, CDR3 DNA, CDR3 protein. D genes are given only for firm matches. The size entry is marked missing in some rows and otherwise reads once, few, many or a size class.

>TRBJ2-1|TRBV9|TRBD2|once
TGTGCCAGCAGCGTAGCGGGGGGGCGATTTTCCTACAATGAGCAGTTCTTC
CASSVAGGRFSYNEQFF
>TRBJ1-2|TRBV10-3|TRBD1|NA
TGTGCCATCAGTAGACAGGGGGCCTCTAACTATGGCTACACCTTC
CAISRQGASNYGYTF
>TRBJ1-1|TRBV10-3|TRBD1|NA
TGTGCCACTCGACCGGGACAGGGTGACACTGAAGCTTTCTTT
CATRPGQGDTEAFF
>TRBJ2-5|TRBV5-1|TRBD2|NA
TGCGCCAGCAGCGTGACTAGCGGGGGTGAGACCCAGTACTTC
CASSVTSGGETQYF
>TRBJ2-3|TRBV20-1|TRBD2|NA
TGCAGTGCTAGTAAAGAGTTTGGACTAGCGGGTCCCCTTAAACCTAGCACAGATACGCAGTATTTT
CSASKEFGLAGPLKPSTDTQYF
>TRBJ2-1|TRBV4-1|NA|NA
TGCGCCAGCAGCCCCGAGAGGGCGGGACAATTCGAGCAGTTCTTC
CASSPERAGQFEQFF
>TRBJ2-5|TRBV6-1|TRBD1|NA
TGTGCCAGCAGTGAGGCGGGGACAGGGTTAGAGACCCAGTACTTC
CASSEAGTGLETQYF
>TRBJ2-7|TRBV7-2|TRBD1|NA
TGTGCCAGCAGCTTTTCCGGATCGACAGGGGCCGAGCAGTACTTC
CASSFSGSTGAEQYF
>TRBJ1-1|TRBV5-1|TRBD1|NA
TGCGCCAGCAGCTTGGATCAGGGGACAGGGTATGGCGCTGAAGCTTTCTTT
CASSLDQGTGYGAEAFF
>TRBJ2-3|TRBV7-9|TRBD2|NA
TGTGCCAGCAGCTTAGCGTGGACTAGCTCAGATACGCAGTATTTT
CASSLAWTSSDTQYF
>TRBJ2-6|TRBV5-4|TRBD1|NA
TGTGCCAGCACCGTTAACAGGGGGTCTGGGGCCAACGTCCTGACTTTC
CASTVNRGSGANVLTF
>TRBJ2-5|TRBV9|NA|NA
TGTGCCAGCAGCCCAGGTGGAGAGACCCAGTACTTC
CASSPGGETQYF
>TRBJ2-2|TRBV5-1|TRBD1|NA
TGCGCCAGCAGCGAGGACAGGGGAGACACCGGGGAGCTGTTTTTT
CASSEDRGDTGELFF
>TRBJ2-1|TRBV7-9|TRBD1|NA
TGTGCCAGCATCAGTTTGGTACCTTCGGGACAGGGCTACAATGAGCAGTTCTTC
CASISLVPSGQGYNEQFF
>TRBJ1-6|TRBV7-2|NA|NA
TGTGCCAGCAGCCCAGGGGTTTCACCCCTCCACTTT
CASSPGVSPLHF
>TRBJ1-5|TRBV16|TRBD1|NA
TGTGCCAGCAGCAAGACAGGGTTTTGGAGCCAGCATTTT
CASSKTGFWSQHF
>TRBJ2-3|TRBV7-9|TRBD2|NA
TGTGCCAGCAGCCTCACTAGCGGGGGGATCACAGATACGCAGTATTTT
CASSLTSGGITDTQYF
>TRBJ2-7|TRBV9|NA|NA
TGTGCCAGCATTGCTCTGACACCCAGCTCCTACGAGCAGTACTTC
CASIALTPSSYEQYF
>TRBJ2-7|TRBV12-3/TRBV12-4|NA|NA
TGTGCCAGCAGTTTGGGCGGCTCCTACGAGCAGTACTTC
CASSLGGSYEQYF
>TRBJ1-6|TRBV19|NA|NA
TGTGCCAGTAGTATAGTGGGCCCACGAGGATCCTATAATTCACCCCTCCACTTT
CASSIVGPRGSYNSPLHF
>TRBJ2-1|TRBV7-8|NA|NA
TGTGCCAGCAGCTTACGAGGGGGGGAGACTGAGCAGTTCTTC
CASSLRGGETEQFF
>TRBJ2-1|TRBV5-5|NA|NA
TGTGCCAGCAGCTGGGTGGCGGGGTTATACAATGAGCAGTTCTTC
CASSWVAGLYNEQFF
>TRBJ2-1|TRBV30|NA|NA
TGTGCCTGGGCTCAGCTGAGCTCCTACAATGAGCAGTTCTTC
CAWAQLSSYNEQFF
>TRBJ1-4|TRBV7-8|NA|NA
TGTGCCAGCAGCCCGGGCCTCAGCTCCGGTAATGAAAAACTGTTTTTT
CASSPGLSSGNEKLFF
>TRBJ2-5|TRBV10-3|NA|once
TGTGCCATCAGTGGACCACCTAAAGAGACCCAGTACTTC
CAISGPPKETQYF
>TRBJ2-2|TRBV7-3|NA|NA
TGTGCCAGCAGCTGGGATAGAACCGGGGAGCTGTTTTTT
CASSWDRTGELFF
>TRBJ2-5|TRBV6-5|TRBD1|once
TGTGCCAGCAGCTACAGGGGGCCGACCGAGACCCAGTACTTC
CASSYRGPTETQYF
>TRBJ2-2|TRBV3-1/TRBV3-2|NA|NA
TGTGCCAGCAGCCAAGGCACCCTAGCTTCCGGGGAGCTGTTTTTT
CASSQGTLASGELFF
>TRBJ1-1|TRBV4-2|NA|NA
TGTGCCAGCAGCCAAGGACCTTTAGACAGGTCTGAAGCTTTCTTT
CASSQGPLDRSEAFF
>TRBJ2-3|TRBV19|NA|NA
TGTGCCAGTAGTATGGATCCAGAGGATACGCAGTATTTT
CASSMDPEDTQYF
>TRBJ1-4|TRBV5-1|NA|NA
TGCGCCAGCAGCTTGGCAGGGGATGGAGCTGAAAAACTGTTTTTT
CASSLAGDGAEKLFF
>TRBJ2-3|TRBV7-2|TRBD2|NA
TGTGCCAGCAGCTTAGGGACTAGCGCGGATACGCAGTATTTT
CASSLGTSADTQYF
>TRBJ1-2|TRBV28|NA|NA
TGTGCCAGCAACCTGGGGGCCTATGGCTACACCTTC
CASNLGAYGYTF
>TRBJ1-3|TRBV9|TRBD1|NA
TGTGCCAGCAGCGTAGGCAGACAGGGACTTGGAAACACCATATATTTT
CASSVGRQGLGNTIYF
>TRBJ1-1|TRBV4-3|NA|NA
TGCGCCAGCAGCCCCTCGACTCGAAGAAGTAACACTGAAGCTTTCTTT
CASSPSTRRSNTEAFF
>TRBJ2-5|TRBV4-2|TRBD2|NA
TGTGCCAGCAGCCGAAAGGGAGCGGGAATTGGTTTAGAGACCCAGTACTTC
CASSRKGAGIGLETQYF
>TRBJ1-1|TRBV12-3/TRBV12-4|NA|NA
TGTGCCAGCAGGGAGGGTCGCACTGAAGCTTTCTTT
CASREGRTEAFF
>TRBJ2-1|TRBV5-1|TRBD1|NA
TGCGCCAGCAGCCCCGGGACAGGGTTAAACAATGAGCAGTTCTTC
CASSPGTGLNNEQFF
>TRBJ2-6|TRBV9|NA|NA
TGTGCCAGCAGGTATAGCCACTCTGGGGCCAACGTCCTGACTTTC
CASRYSHSGANVLTF
>TRBJ1-2|TRBV25-1|NA|NA
TGTGCCAGCAGTGAACAGGATGGCTACACCTTC
CASSEQDGYTF
>TRBJ1-1|TRBV4-3|NA|NA
TGCGCCAGCAGCCTCGAGGGGAACACTGAAGCTTTCTTT
CASSLEGNTEAFF
>TRBJ2-7|TRBV28|TRBD1|few
TGTGCCAGCAGTTCTTTTACAGGGGTCTACGAGCAGTACTTC
CASSSFTGVYEQYF
>TRBJ2-2|TRBV2|NA|NA
TGTGCCAGCAGTGACGAGGGCCTTTCGAACACCGGGGAGCTGTTTTTT
CASSDEGLSNTGELFF
>TRBJ1-5|TRBV6-5|NA|NA
TGTGCCAGCAGCCGTAATTATCCCAATCAGCCCCAGCATTTT
CASSRNYPNQPQHF
>TRBJ2-1|TRBV7-2|NA|NA
TGTGCCAGCAGAGAGGAAAGGGGAACCTGGACCTACAATGAGCAGTTCTTC
CASREERGTWTYNEQFF
>TRBJ2-7|TRBV30|NA|NA
TGTGCCTGGAGTCTTAACCGCCCCCCCGCCGAGCAGTACTTC
CAWSLNRPPAEQYF
>TRBJ2-1|TRBV4-3|TRBD2|NA
TGCGCCAGCAGCCAATACCATACTAGCGGGGGGGAGGTGAATGAGCAGTTCTTC
CASSQYHTSGGEVNEQFF
>TRBJ1-2|TRBV11-3|TRBD1|NA
TGTGCCAGCAGTACCAGGGACAGGCTACTCTATGGCTACACCTTC
CASSTRDRLLYGYTF
>TRBJ2-3|TRBV20-1|NA|NA
TGCAGTGCTTACCGGCCAGATACGCAGTATTTT
CSAYRPDTQYF
>TRBJ2-1|TRBV24-1|TRBD1|NA
TGTGCCACCAGTGATCCCCGACAGGGGGACAATGAGCAGTTCTTC
CATSDPRQGDNEQFF
>TRBJ2-6|TRBV6-2/TRBV6-3|NA|NA
TGTGCCAGCAGTTACCGTCGGGATGGGTCCAACGTCCTGACTTTC
CASSYRRDGSNVLTF